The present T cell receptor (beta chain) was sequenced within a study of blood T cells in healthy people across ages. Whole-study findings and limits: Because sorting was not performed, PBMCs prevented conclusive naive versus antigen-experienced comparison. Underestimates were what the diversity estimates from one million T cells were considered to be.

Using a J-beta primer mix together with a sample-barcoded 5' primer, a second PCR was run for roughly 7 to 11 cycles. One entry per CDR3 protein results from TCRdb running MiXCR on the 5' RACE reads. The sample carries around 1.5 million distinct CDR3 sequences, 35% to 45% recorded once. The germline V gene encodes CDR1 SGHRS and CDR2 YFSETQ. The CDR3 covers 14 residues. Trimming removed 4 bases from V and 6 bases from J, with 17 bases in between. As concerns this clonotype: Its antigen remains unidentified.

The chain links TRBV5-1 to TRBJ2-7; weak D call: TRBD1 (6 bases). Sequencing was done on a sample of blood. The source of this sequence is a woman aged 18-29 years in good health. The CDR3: CASSAQLQGLEQYF. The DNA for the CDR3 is TGCGCCAGCAGCGCGCAGCTACAGGGTCTCGAGCAGTACTTC.